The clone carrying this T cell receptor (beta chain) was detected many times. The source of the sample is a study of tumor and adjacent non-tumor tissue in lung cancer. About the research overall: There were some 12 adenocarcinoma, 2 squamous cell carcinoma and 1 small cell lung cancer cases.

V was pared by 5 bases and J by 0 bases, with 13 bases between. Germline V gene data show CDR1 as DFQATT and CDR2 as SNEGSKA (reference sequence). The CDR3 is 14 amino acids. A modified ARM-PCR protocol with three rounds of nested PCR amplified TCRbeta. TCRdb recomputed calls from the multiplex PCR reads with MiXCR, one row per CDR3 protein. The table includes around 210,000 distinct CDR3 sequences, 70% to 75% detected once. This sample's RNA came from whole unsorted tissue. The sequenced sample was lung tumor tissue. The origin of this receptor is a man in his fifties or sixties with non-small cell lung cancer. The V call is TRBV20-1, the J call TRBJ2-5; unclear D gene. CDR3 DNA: TGCAGTGCTTCGACGTGGACGAACCAAGAGACCCAGTACTTC. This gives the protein CSASTWTNQETQYF.